The rows below give T cell receptor beta chains drawn from one sample of a study of Tregs in tolerant kidney transplant recipients. Profiling relied on immunoSEQ multiplex PCR, and the TCRdb table lists in-frame clones only, not all of them. The sample carries around 61,000 clones, 80% to 90% recorded once. The sequenced sample was CD4+ T cells from blood. The origin of the receptors is a human donor in good health. The CDR3 runs from the conserved cysteine through the conserved F or W. D genes are given only for firm matches. Clone size is shown for a subset of rows, as once, few, many or a class of expanded clone.

j_call v_call d_call clone_size cdr3_aa cdr3_nt
TRBJ2-7 TRBV18 NA NA CASSPYAKVEQYF TGTGCCAGCTCACCATACGCGAAAGTGGAGCAGTACTTC
TRBJ1-6 TRBV25-1 NA once CASMGRTASNSPLHF TGTGCCAGCATGGGTCGGACAGCCAGTAATTCACCCCTCCACTTT
TRBJ2-1 TRBV9 TRBD2 NA CASSDGVGLAGDEQFF TGTGCCAGCAGCGACGGAGTCGGACTAGCGGGAGATGAGCAGTTCTTC
TRBJ1-2 TRBV19 NA NA CASSPLGLSQGYGYTF TGTGCCAGTAGCCCCCTGGGACTCTCCCAGGGGTATGGCTACACCTTC
TRBJ2-7 TRBV6-4 NA NA CASTWESEQYF TGTGCCAGCACATGGGAAAGCGAGCAGTACTTC
TRBJ2-7 TRBV6-7 NA NA CASLEVEGRRLFEQYF TGTGCCAGTTTGGAGGTGGAGGGCCGTAGGTTATTCGAGCAGTACTTC
TRBJ2-7 TRBV18 TRBD1 NA CASSPGTGTHEQYF TGTGCCAGCTCTCCCGGGACAGGGACCCACGAGCAGTACTTC
TRBJ2-4 TRBV7-2 TRBD2 NA CASSLAWRGALSKNIQYF TGTGCCAGCAGCTTAGCCTGGCGGGGGGCCCTTTCCAAAAACATTCAGTACTTC
TRBJ2-7 TRBV27 TRBD2 NA CASSLRRTSGRNSYEQYF TGTGCCAGCAGTTTACGACGGACTAGCGGGAGGAACTCCTACGAGCAGTACTTC
TRBJ2-3 TRBV7-2 TRBD2 NA CASSLGGFWRGARTDTQYF TGTGCCAGCAGCTTAGGGGGTTTCTGGCGGGGGGCCAGAACAGATACGCAGTATTTT
TRBJ1-5 TRBV6-5 NA NA CASSYPGAPNQPQHF TGTGCCAGCAGTTACCCTGGGGCCCCTAATCAGCCCCAGCATTTT
TRBJ1-4 TRBV30 NA NA CAWSKSEKLFF TGTGCCTGGAGTAAAAGTGAAAAACTGTTTTTT
TRBJ1-6 TRBV27 NA NA CASSFGDPYNSPLHF TGTGCCAGCAGTTTCGGGGACCCCTATAATTCACCCCTCCACTTT
TRBJ1-6 TRBV5-8 NA NA CASSLAGGDNSPLHF TGTGCCAGCAGCTTGGCGGGAGGGGATAATTCACCCCTCCACTTT
TRBJ2-1 TRBV4-1 NA NA CASSQHDRKQFF TGCGCCAGCAGCCAACACGACAGGAAGCAGTTCTTC
TRBJ2-3 TRBV28 TRBD2 many CASSLPSGIRDTQYF TGTGCCAGCAGTTTACCTAGCGGGATCAGAGATACGCAGTATTTT
TRBJ1-2 TRBV4-1 NA NA CASSFRGKDYGYTF TGCGCCAGCAGTTTCAGGGGTAAGGACTATGGCTACACCTTC